This entry lists 17 T cell receptor beta chains sequenced from one sample in a study of blood T cell repertoires in COVID-19. This table comes from immunoSEQ multiplex PCR, and its TCRdb copy is limited to in-frame clones, with some not included. The sample lists about 330,000 clones; 88% were seen once. The sample taken for sequencing was PBMCs or T cells enriched from blood (not recorded which). The receptors derive from a man aged 25-40 years who had recovered from COVID-19.

The table lists this clone with a count of one. The V gene is TRBV28, the J gene TRBJ2-5; 12 bases are shared with TRBD2. Per germline, CDR1 MDHEN and CDR2 SYDVKM. With V trimmed by 6 bases and J by 4 bases, 6 bases remained unmatched. The CDR3 is 15 amino acids. CDR3 in amino acids: CASSLPLAGGETQYF. CDR3 bases: TGTGCCAGCAGCCTACCACTAGCGGGGGGAGAGACCCAGTACTTC.

This clone has only one observation. The chain combines TRBV11-3 with TRBJ2-7, with D tentatively TRBD2 (6 bases). Germline loops: CDR1 SGHNT, CDR2 YENEEA. The CDR3 runs to 12 residues. Trimming stripped 5 bases from V and 5 bases from J, with 10 bases between. The CDR3 loop reads CASSRGTHEQYF. The CDR3, as DNA: TGTGCCAGCAGCCGAGGGACTCACGAGCAGTACTTC.

This chain uses TRBV9 with TRBJ2-1; TRBD1 matches 7 bases. Germline V CDR1 and CDR2: SGDLS, YYNGEE. There are 14 residues in the CDR3. The V gene end was trimmed by 0 bases and the J gene end by 7 bases; junction bases not matched to a gene: 4. The CDR3 DNA reads as TGTGCCAGCAGCGTAGGAGAGGGGGCAAATGAGCAGTTCTTC. Translated, it gives CASSVGEGANEQFF.

This rearrangement joins TRBV12-3 or TRBV12-4 to TRBJ2-2; D not resolved. The CDR3 runs 13 residues. Between the trimmed V and J ends, which lost 8 bases and 2 bases, there was a span of 9 bases. The CDR3 here is CASCPVNTGELFF. CDR3 in DNA: TGTGCCAGCTGTCCGGTAAACACCGGGGAGCTGTTTTTT.

The V gene is TRBV6-1, the J gene TRBJ1-1; no definite D call. V lost 1 base and J 2 bases, leaving 8 bases between the germline ends. The CDR3 covers 14 residues. CDR1 is MNHNS and CDR2 is SASEGT in the germline V gene. CDR3 nucleotides: TGTGCCAGCAGTGAAGGCGGGATAAACACTGAAGCTTTCTTT. Translating it yields CASSEGGINTEAFF.

This clone showed up just once. The rearrangement uses TRBV27 and TRBJ1-2; D gene ambiguous. The V gene's germline CDR1 is MNHEY and CDR2 SMNVEV (reference sequence). Trimming shortened V by 2 bases and J by 2 bases, and 15 bases separated the two germline ends. The CDR3 consists of 16 residues. The CDR3 nucleotides read TGTGCCAGCAGTTTAGCGGCCGGCTACCCGAACTATGGCTACACCTTC. Encoded protein: CASSLAAGYPNYGYTF.

The chain combines TRBV28 with TRBJ2-7; the D gene is possibly TRBD1 (6 bases). Germline V gene sequence: CDR1 MDHEN, CDR2 SYDVKM. Between the trimmed V and J ends, which lost 10 bases and 7 bases, there was a span of 23 bases. This CDR3 is 14 amino acids long. CDR3 protein: CATAAFSKRGEQYF. CDR3 DNA: TGTGCCACAGCAGCATTTTCGAAAAGGGGGGAGCAGTACTTC.

The rearrangement joins TRBV7-8 to TRBJ1-2; TRBD1 agrees at 9 bases. V lost 5 bases and J lost 4; bases outside the gene matches: 8. Germline V gives CDR1 SGHVS, CDR2 FQNEAQ. The CDR3 totals 15 residues. CDR3 in amino acids: CASSPTGQGSYGYTF. The CDR3 DNA reads as TGTGCCAGCAGCCCAACGGGACAGGGAAGCTATGGCTACACCTTC.

This clone was detected only a few times. The chain couples TRBV30 to TRBJ2-7; a possible D gene is TRBD1 (6 bases). CDR1 is GTSNPN, CDR2 SVGIG, per germline (reference sequence). Trimming removed 4 bases at V and 3 bases at J, with 13 bases between. The CDR3 consists of 13 residues. The chain's CDR3 is CAWTWGPRYEQYF. CDR3 sequence (DNA): TGTGCCTGGACCTGGGGGCCCCGCTACGAGCAGTACTTC.

The chain is built from TRBV6-5 and TRBJ1-2; 7 bases line up with TRBD1. The CDR3 is 14 amino acids. Germline V gives CDR1 MNHEY, CDR2 SVGAGI. J gave up 1 base and V 7 bases, and 6 bases lay outside the gene matches. The CDR3 region has the DNA TGTGCCAGCACCGGACAGGCAAATAACTATGGCTACACCTTC. Its protein product is CASTGQANNYGYTF.

The chain couples TRBV6-1 to TRBJ1-5; D possibly corresponds to TRBD1 (5 bases). CDR3 length: 15 residues. The germline V gene has CDR1 MNHNS and CDR2 SASEGT. V was shortened by 2 bases and J by 8 bases, with 16 bases between the two germline ends. CDR3 DNA sequence: TGTGCCAGCAGTGAAAGGGAAGGGGTTAGGGAGCCCCAGCATTTT. Its translation is CASSEREGVREPQHF.

The rearrangement joins TRBV18 to TRBJ1-3; TRBD1 matches at 8 bases. The CDR3 totals 15 residues. The J segment lost 4 bases and the V segment lost 4 bases, leaving 6 bases of the junction unmatched. Germline V lookup: CDR1 KGHSH, CDR2 LQKENI. Written as DNA, the CDR3 is TGTGCCAGCTCACGGACAGGGAGTACCGGAAACACCATATATTTT. It is translated as CASSRTGSTGNTIYF.

In regard to this clone: This CDR3 is also generated by other DNA sequences in the sample. The gene calls are TRBV25-1 and TRBJ2-7; 9 nucleotides agree with TRBD1. This CDR3 comprises 13 residues. With V trimmed by 6 bases and J by 1 base, 1 base remained unmatched. In germline, CDR1 is MGHDK, CDR2 SYGVNS. CDR3 protein: CASRTGGSYEQYF. CDR3 sequence (DNA): TGTGCCAGCAGGACAGGGGGATCCTACGAGCAGTACTTC.

The chain joins TRBV4-1 to TRBJ2-1; 9 nucleotides line up with TRBD1. This CDR3 is built from 14 residues. J gave up 7 bases and V 5 bases, and 6 bases lay outside the gene matches. The V gene's germline CDR1 is MGHRA and CDR2 YSYEKL. Here the CDR3 DNA reads TGCGCCAGCAGCAGACGGGACAGGGAGAATGAGCAGTTCTTC. Residues: CASSRRDRENEQFF.

V gene TRBV5-1 combines with J gene TRBJ1-6, with 8 positions matching TRBD1. Losses at the gene ends were 4 bases for V and 11 bases for J; bases not matched to a gene: 11. Germline lookup yields CDR1 SGHRS and CDR2 YFSETQ. CDR3 size: 15 residues. The CDR3 here is CASSLDRGLRAPLHF. The CDR3 bases are TGCGCCAGCAGCCTAGACAGGGGTCTTAGGGCACCCCTCCACTTT.

The chain has TRBV10-3 and TRBJ1-2; D uncertain. This CDR3 has 12 residues. CDR1 ENHRY and CDR2 SYGVKD come from the germline V gene. The V gene lost 0 bases and the J gene lost 5 bases, with 4 bases spanning the gap. The CDR3: CAISESLYGYTF. CDR3 sequence (DNA): TGTGCCATCAGTGAGTCCCTTTATGGCTACACCTTC.

The chain uses TRBV27 and TRBJ2-5; 9 bases line up with TRBD2. Germline CDR1 MNHEY, CDR2 SMNVEV (reference sequence). CDR3 size: 15 residues. With 3 bases clipped from V and 5 bases from J, the junction kept 7 bases outside the gene matches. Here the CDR3 DNA reads TGTGCCAGCAGTTTCGGCGGGGGGGCCGGCGAGACCCAGTACTTC. This gives the protein CASSFGGGAGETQYF.